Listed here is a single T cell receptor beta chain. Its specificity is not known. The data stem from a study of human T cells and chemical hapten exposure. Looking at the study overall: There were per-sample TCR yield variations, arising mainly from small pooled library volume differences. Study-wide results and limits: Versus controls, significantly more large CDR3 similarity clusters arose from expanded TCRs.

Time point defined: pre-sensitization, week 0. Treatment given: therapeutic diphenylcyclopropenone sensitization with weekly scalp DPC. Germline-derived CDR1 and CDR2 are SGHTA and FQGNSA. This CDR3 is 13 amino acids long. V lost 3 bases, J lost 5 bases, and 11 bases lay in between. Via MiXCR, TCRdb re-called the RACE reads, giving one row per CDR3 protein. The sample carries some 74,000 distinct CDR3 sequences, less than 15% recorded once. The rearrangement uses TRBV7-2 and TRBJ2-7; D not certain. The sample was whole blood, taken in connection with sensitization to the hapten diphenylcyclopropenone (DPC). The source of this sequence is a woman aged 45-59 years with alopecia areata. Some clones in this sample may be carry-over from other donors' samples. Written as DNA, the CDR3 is TGTGCCAGCAGCTTCGCCGTCCGGAACGAGCAGTACTTC. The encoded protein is CASSFAVRNEQYF.